These 28 T cell receptor beta chains were sequenced from one sample in a study of CD8 T cells in Susac syndrome (dated by TCRdb to about 2019). The library was made by the immunoSEQ multiplex PCR assay. RNA was extracted using the RNeasy kit, and roughly 0.45 to 1 ug of the RNA was reverse transcribed with random hexamers. The raw public data were reprocessed by TCRdb itself: fastp quality trimming at Q25, MiXCR clonotype calling, in-frame beta chains only. Records with the same CDR3 protein are collapsed into one entry carrying the most frequent genes and DNA. The sample table contains 95,000 to 150,000 distinct CDR3 sequences; only one count was recorded for about 94% of them. More than 0.2% of the sample comes from the top ten. Sequenced sample: CD8+ T cells from PBMCs. The receptor source for this set is a human donor with Susac syndrome.

The chain's CDR3 is CASSALAGGPGEQFF. In nucleotides, the CDR3 is TGTGCCAGCAGCGCACTAGCGGGAGGGCCGGGTGAGCAGTTCTTC. The gene calls are TRBV11-1 and TRBJ2-1; 13 nucleotides align to TRBD2. After removal of 5 bases from V and 9 bases from J, the junction contained 7 bases not matched to a gene. This CDR3 spans 15 amino acids. Germline values: CDR1 SGHAT, CDR2 FQDESV (reference sequence).

This chain uses TRBV9 with TRBJ2-1; TRBD2 aligns across 10 bases. CDR3 size: 17 residues. The germline V gene encodes CDR1 SGDLS and CDR2 YYNGEE. With 1 base clipped from V and 5 bases from J, the junction kept 9 bases outside the gene matches. CDR3: CASSVHSVLAGDNEQFF. The CDR3 DNA reads TGTGCCAGCAGCGTACACTCGGTTCTAGCGGGGGACAATGAGCAGTTCTTC.

This chain uses TRBV29-1 with TRBJ1-5; D is possibly TRBD1 (5 bases). The CDR3 is 13 amino acids. V was shortened by 8 bases and J by 1 base, with 12 bases between the two germline ends. From germline, CDR1 is SQVTM and CDR2 ANQGSEA. Here the CDR3 DNA reads TGCAGCCCCAGGGACGGGAGCAATCAGCCCCAGCATTTT. Translation gives CSPRDGSNQPQHF.

V usage is TRBV2 and J usage is TRBJ1-6; D possibly corresponds to TRBD1 (6 bases). The ends were cut back, 2 bases at V and 5 bases at J, with 13 bases in the middle. This CDR3 is 16 amino acids long. Looked up from germline, CDR1 is SNHLY and CDR2 is FYNNEI. CDR3 amino acids: CASSETWDTNNSPLHF. Written as DNA, the CDR3 is TGTGCCAGCAGTGAAACCTGGGACACCAATAATTCACCCCTCCACTTT. Complete variable domain (other parts from reference TRBV2 and TRBJ1-6): EPEVTQTPSHQVTQMGQEVILRCVPISNHLYFYWYRQILGQKVEFLVSFYNNEISEKSEIFDDQFSVERPDGSNFTLKIRSTKLEDSAMYFCASSETWDTNNSPLHFGNGTRLTVT.

The chain recombines TRBV5-6 with TRBJ2-1, with D unclear. The germline V gene encodes CDR1 SGHDT and CDR2 YYEEEE. The CDR3 length is 14 residues. Deletions cut 0 bases from V and 3 bases from J, with 7 bases between. This chain's CDR3 is CASSLETRYNEQFF. DNA for the CDR3: TGTGCCAGCAGCTTGGAGACGCGCTACAATGAGCAGTTCTTC.

The CDR3 reads CASSYGGARYF. In DNA, the CDR3 is TGTGCCAGCAGTTACGGCGGGGCACGGTACTTC. The genes are TRBV6-2 or TRBV6-3 and TRBJ2-7, with D possibly being TRBD2 (6 bases). Germline loops: CDR1 MNHEY, CDR2 SVGEGT. Trimming shortened V by 2 bases and J by 12 bases, and 11 bases separated the two germline ends. This CDR3 contains 11 residues.

The chain has TRBV5-4 and TRBJ1-6; 7 nucleotides align to TRBD1. CDR3 length: 15 residues. J gave up 6 bases and V 1 base, and 4 bases lay outside the gene matches. The V gene's germline CDR1 is SGHNT and CDR2 YYREEE (reference sequence). Here the CDR3 reads CASSLNRGGNSPLHF. CDR3 nucleotide sequence: TGTGCCAGCAGCTTGAACAGGGGAGGTAATTCACCCCTCCACTTT. The entire variable domain, with the rest obtained from reference TRBV5-4 and TRBJ1-6, is as follows: ETGVTQSPTHLIKTRGQQVTLRCSSQSGHNTVSWYQQALGQGPQFIFQYYREEENGRGNFPPRFSGLQFPNYSSELNVNALELDDSALYLCASSLNRGGNSPLHFGNGTRLTVT.

The chain is built from TRBV7-9 and TRBJ1-2; no firm D call. Looked up from germline, CDR1 is SEHNR and CDR2 is FQNEAQ (reference sequence). This CDR3 has 15 residues. V shed 5 bases and J shed 5 bases, with 18 bases lying between them. The CDR3 protein is CASSLTNSGSYGYTF. CDR3 nucleotide sequence: TGTGCCAGCAGCCTGACGAACAGCGGATCGTATGGCTACACCTTC.

This chain joins TRBV20-1 and TRBJ1-5; 9 bases are a match to TRBD1. CDR1 and CDR2 from the germline V gene are DFQATT and SNEGSKA (reference sequence). The V and J ends lost 5 bases and 2 bases, in that order; junction bases with no gene match: 7. The CDR3 extends over 15 amino acids. The CDR3 nucleotides read TGCAGTGCTGGGGGGACAGGGTTGGGCAATCAGCCCCAGCATTTT. Protein: CSAGGTGLGNQPQHF.

This rearrangement joins TRBV20-1 to TRBJ2-1, with 7 bases aligning to TRBD2. CDR3 size: 14 residues. In germline, CDR1 is DFQATT, CDR2 SNEGSKA (reference sequence). With V trimmed by 1 base and J by 8 bases, 8 bases remained unmatched. CDR3 coding DNA: TGCAGTGCTAGAGTGGGGGGGGTGGGCGATGAGCAGTTCTTC. It yields the protein CSARVGGVGDEQFF.

This clonotype was detected only once. The chain is built from TRBV14 and TRBJ2-5; tentative D call: TRBD2 (5 bases). The CDR3 is 14 amino acids. The ends were cut back, 1 base at V and 3 bases at J, with 9 bases in the middle. Per germline, CDR1 SGHDN and CDR2 FVKESK. CDR3 in DNA: TGTGCCAGCAGCCAAGTCGGGGATGAAGAGACCCAGTACTTC. This sequence encodes CASSQVGDEETQYF.

V usage is TRBV27 and J usage is TRBJ2-5; D is unclear. In germline, CDR1 is MNHEY, CDR2 SMNVEV (reference sequence). V lost 9 bases to trimming and J lost 1 base, with 3 bases between them. This CDR3 region has 10 residues. CDR3 DNA: TGTGCCAGAATCCAAGAGACCCAGTACTTC. Translation gives CARIQETQYF.

The rearrangement uses TRBV12-3 or TRBV12-4 and TRBJ2-1, with 10 bases that match TRBD2. V shed 3 bases, J shed 7 bases, and the junction held 9 bases outside the gene matches. The CDR3 extends over 16 amino acids. The CDR3 here is CASSFPLAGVRNEQFF. Here the CDR3 DNA reads TGTGCCAGCAGTTTCCCCCTAGCGGGAGTAAGGAATGAGCAGTTCTTC.

The chain employs TRBV21-1 and TRBJ1-1. TRBV21-1 is labeled a pseudogene. CDR3 length: 15 amino acids. Written as DNA, the CDR3 is TGTGCCAGCAGCAAATGGCACAGCCTGAACACTGAAGCTTTCTTT. Its translation: CASSKWHSLNTEAFF.

The V and J genes are TRBV12-3 or TRBV12-4 and TRBJ2-6, with 11 bases lining up with TRBD1. CDR3 size: 17 residues. The ends lost 9 bases at V and 0 bases at J; junction bases unmatched: 7. The CDR3 protein is CASSGDRGISGANVLTF. The CDR3 bases are TGTGCCAGTTCCGGGGACAGGGGGATCTCTGGGGCCAACGTCCTGACTTTC.

The chain carries TRBV24-1 and TRBJ2-3; no definite D call. CDR3 length: 12 amino acids. Trimming took 3 bases from V and 7 from J, leaving 7 bases between them. CDR1 and CDR2 from the germline V gene are KGHDR and SFDVKD. The CDR3 region is CATSDVANTQYF. The CDR3 DNA is TGTGCCACCAGTGATGTGGCCAATACGCAGTATTTT.

The chain joins TRBV4-1 to TRBJ2-5; the D gene is possibly TRBD2 (5 bases). CDR3 size: 17 residues. Germline V gives CDR1 MGHRA, CDR2 YSYEKL. The germline V and J ends were trimmed by 4 bases and 2 bases, with 20 bases remaining between them. CDR3 coding DNA: TGCGCCAGCAGCCCTCGGGGATTGCTGGAAGTACAAGAGACCCAGTACTTC. This encodes CASSPRGLLEVQETQYF.

This rearrangement joins TRBV15 to TRBJ2-7, with D tentatively TRBD2 (5 bases). Between the trimmed V and J ends, which lost 0 bases and 2 bases, there was a span of 11 bases. Germline V gene data show CDR1 as LNHNV and CDR2 as YYDKDF (reference sequence). CDR3 length: 15 residues. The CDR3 nucleotides are TGTGCCACCAGCAGAGATCGGGGTTTGACCTACGAGCAGTACTTC. Translating it yields CATSRDRGLTYEQYF. Together with reference TRBV15 and TRBJ2-7, the CDR3 gives the full variable domain: DAMVIQNPRYQVTQFGKPVTLSCSQTLNHNVMYWYQQKSSQAPKLLFHYYDKDFNNEADTPDNFQSRRPNTSFCFLDIRSPGLGDTAMYLCATSRDRGLTYEQYFGPGTRLTVT.

The chain has TRBV13 and TRBJ2-1; D is undetermined. The CDR3 runs 12 residues. Deletions cut 3 bases from V and 7 bases from J, with 7 bases between. The germline V gene encodes CDR1 PRHDT and CDR2 FYEKMQ (reference sequence). CDR3 region: CASSLVRNEQFF. In nucleotides, the CDR3 is TGTGCCAGCAGCTTGGTTAGGAATGAGCAGTTCTTC.

This clonotype was counted a single time. The chain has TRBV12-3 or TRBV12-4 and TRBJ1-4; D perhaps matches TRBD1 (6 bases). The V end was cut by 6 bases, the J end by 8 bases, with 13 bases between. The CDR3 totals 13 residues. CDR3 sequence reads: CASSPTGEEKLFF. Written as DNA, the CDR3 is TGTGCCAGCAGCCCGACAGGAGAGGAAAAACTGTTTTTT.

The DNA for the CDR3 is TGTGCCAGCAGCCCGACTAGCGGGGCGGGGGAGACCCAGTACTTC. It encodes CASSPTSGAGETQYF. This chain uses TRBV11-2 with TRBJ2-5, with TRBD2 matching 11 bases. J was trimmed by 5 bases and V by 5 bases; bases with no gene match: 7. The length of the CDR3 is 15 residues. CDR1 is SGHAT, CDR2 FQNNGV, per germline.

This rearrangement joins TRBV5-4 to TRBJ2-1; 7 bases fit TRBD2. The trim removed 5 bases at V and 16 bases at J, leaving 15 bases unmatched. The germline gives CDR1 SGHNT, CDR2 YYREEE (reference sequence). This CDR3 is built from 13 residues. The CDR3 DNA reads TGTGCCAGCAGAAGCGGGGAGTCGACTTCACTTTTCTTC. Protein product: CASRSGESTSLFF.

The chain joins TRBV20-1 to TRBJ2-2; D is perhaps TRBD1 or TRBD2 (5 bases each). The CDR3 runs to 14 residues. Germline V gene lookup returns CDR1 DFQATT and CDR2 SNEGSKA (reference sequence). The V end lost 1 base, the J end lost 3 bases, and 9 bases lay between the germline ends. DNA for the CDR3: TGCAGTGCTAGAGGGGGGTTTGACACCGGGGAGCTGTTTTTT. The encoded protein is CSARGGFDTGELFF.

The V call is TRBV6-4, the J call TRBJ2-3; the D gene is possibly TRBD2 (6 bases). Per germline, CDR1 MRHNA and CDR2 SNTAGT. V was cut by 0 bases and J by 6 bases, with 13 bases left in between. The CDR3 length is 15 residues. In nucleotides, the CDR3 is TGTGCCAGCAGTGACTCGAGCGGGCAAATGGATACGCAGTATTTT. Translated: CASSDSSGQMDTQYF.

The J gene is TRBJ2-7, the V gene TRBV5-1; D perhaps matches TRBD1 (5 bases). The CDR3 spans 14 residues. Deletions cut 4 bases from V and 0 bases from J, with 11 bases between. From germline, CDR1 is SGHRS and CDR2 YFSETQ. As DNA, the CDR3 is TGCGCCAGCAGCCACGACAGTTACTCCTACGAGCAGTACTTC. It encodes CASSHDSYSYEQYF.

V gene TRBV9 combines with J gene TRBJ2-1; the D gene is possibly TRBD2 (6 bases). CDR3 length: 15 residues. Germline CDR1 and CDR2: SGDLS and YYNGEE. V was pared by 1 base and J by 3 bases, with 11 bases between. The CDR3 coding sequence is TGTGCCAGCAGCGTATTGGGCGGGATCTACAATGAGCAGTTCTTC. The encoded protein is CASSVLGGIYNEQFF.

CDR3 nucleotide sequence: TGCAGTGCTACCAAAAGCGGGAGCGGGTACGAGCAGTACTTC. It translates to CSATKSGSGYEQYF. This chain links TRBV20-1 with TRBJ2-7; 8 bases map to TRBD2. V shed 4 bases, J shed 4 bases, and the junction held 9 bases outside the gene matches. CDR1 is DFQATT, CDR2 SNEGSKA, per germline (reference sequence). This CDR3 contains 14 residues.

The V call is TRBV7-3, the J call TRBJ2-1, with TRBD2 identical over 14 bases. Germline lookup yields CDR1 SGHTA and CDR2 FQGTGA. CDR3 size: 18 residues. V shed 4 bases, J shed 5 bases, and the junction held 10 bases outside the gene matches. The chain's CDR3 is CASSSRLAGGGEDNEQFF. In DNA form, the CDR3 reads TGTGCCAGCAGCTCCCGACTAGCGGGGGGGGGTGAGGACAATGAGCAGTTCTTC.